The 3 T cell receptor beta chains listed next were all sequenced from one sample in a study of CD8 T cells in ankylosing spondylitis. Each CDR3 protein is one row after TCRdb ran MiXCR on the 5' RACE reads. The sample has about 210,000 distinct CDR3 sequences; roughly 8.2% are singletons. Material: blood, either unsorted or a sorted T cell fraction (not recorded which). The receptors come from a female donor with ankylosing spondylitis or in good health (not recorded which).

This clonotype came up many times. One junction end does not reproduce the germline sequence, and a read error may be involved. V gene TRBV5-6 combines with J gene TRBJ2-1; 11 bases map to TRBD2. Germline loops: CDR1 SGHDT, CDR2 YYEEEE. This CDR3 spans 16 amino acids. This chain's CDR3 is CASRLGLADPYNEQFF. The CDR3 DNA sequence: TGTGCCAGCAGGTTGGGACTAGCGGACCCCTACAATGAGCAGTTCTTC.

This clonotype was picked up a small number of times. The chain recombines TRBV3-1 with TRBJ2-7; D remains unclear. V was cut by 4 bases and J by 2 bases, with 6 bases left in between. The germline CDR1 and CDR2 sequences are LGHDT and YNNKEL (reference sequence). The CDR3 has 12 residues. CDR3 amino acids: CASSRWTYEQYF. In nucleotides, the CDR3 is TGTGCCAGCAGCCGGTGGACCTACGAGCAGTACTTC.

Ten or more counts support this clonotype. The chain carries TRBV15 and TRBJ2-1, with D tentatively TRBD2 (6 bases). This CDR3 has 15 amino acids. Per the germline V gene, CDR1 is LNHNV and CDR2 is YYDKDF (reference sequence). V lost 1 base, J lost 14 bases, and 21 bases lay in between. CDR3: CATSRGRGMWEREFF. Here the CDR3 DNA reads TGTGCCACCAGCAGAGGCCGCGGCATGTGGGAGCGGGAGTTCTTC.